A single sample is the source of the 24 T cell receptor beta chains below, sequenced in a study of blood T cell repertoires in COVID-19. Produced via immunoSEQ multiplex PCR; TCRdb's table is partial and in-frame only. The sample shows roughly 48,000 clones, roughly 90% of them seen only once. Source material: peripheral blood. All receptors come from a human donor in a cohort sampled during active COVID-19.

V gene TRBV3-1 (or the pseudogene TRBV3-2) combines with J gene TRBJ2-3; D is perhaps TRBD2 (5 bases). Trimming removed 8 bases from V and 0 bases from J, with 18 bases in between. The CDR3 has 16 residues. Germline values: CDR1 LGHDT, CDR2 YNNKEL (reference sequence). CDR3 sequence (DNA): TGTGCCAGCTCCCGCCCCTCAGGAGGAAGCACAGATACGCAGTATTTT. It specifies CASSRPSGGSTDTQYF.

The genes are TRBV3-1 (or the pseudogene TRBV3-2) and TRBJ2-1; D is uncertain. V was pared by 3 bases and J by 8 bases, with 5 bases between. Germline CDR1 LGHDT, CDR2 YNNKEL (reference sequence). The CDR3 totals 11 residues. The CDR3 loop reads CASSQGDEQFF. DNA of the CDR3: TGTGCCAGCAGCCAGGGCGATGAGCAGTTCTTC.

The chain combines TRBV4-2 with TRBJ2-7, with D tentatively TRBD2 (7 bases). The CDR3 has 15 residues. The germline V gene encodes CDR1 LGHNA and CDR2 YNFKEQ. With 0 bases removed from V and 4 bases from J, the gap between germline ends came to 13 bases. Here the CDR3 reads CASSQDKGGVYEQYF. The CDR3 DNA sequence: TGTGCCAGCAGCCAAGATAAGGGGGGGGTTTACGAGCAGTACTTC.

V usage is TRBV9 and J usage is TRBJ2-4; 7 positions agree with TRBD1. CDR3 size: 16 residues. V lost 3 bases and J lost 0; bases outside the gene matches: 6. CDR1 SGDLS and CDR2 YYNGEE come from the germline V gene. The CDR3 coding sequence is TGTGCCAGCAGCGGGACAGGCGAATTAGCCAAAAACATTCAGTACTTC. It translates to CASSGTGELAKNIQYF.

The V gene is TRBV6-2 or TRBV6-3, the J gene TRBJ2-3, with D maybe TRBD1 (6 bases). The germline V gene has CDR1 MNHEY and CDR2 SVGEGT. The CDR3 sequence is 14 residues long. V was shortened by 5 bases and J by 2 bases, with 11 bases between the two germline ends. This chain's CDR3 is CASSGAGDTDTQYF. For the CDR3, the DNA is TGTGCCAGCAGTGGCGCAGGGGACACAGATACGCAGTATTTT.

CDR3 DNA sequence: TGTGCCAGCAGCCAAGTCGGCGGGAGCTCCTACGAGCAGTACTTC. This encodes CASSQVGGSSYEQYF. This chain links TRBV4-2 with TRBJ2-7, with TRBD2 matching 7 bases. The CDR3 consists of 15 residues. V shed 1 base, J shed 0 bases, and the junction held 3 bases outside the gene matches. The germline gives CDR1 LGHNA, CDR2 YNFKEQ.

The rearrangement joins TRBV3-1 (or the pseudogene TRBV3-2) to TRBJ1-3, with 10 bases matching TRBD1. The CDR3 sequence is 16 residues long. With 5 bases clipped from V and 2 bases from J, the junction kept 6 bases outside the gene matches. Germline-derived CDR1 and CDR2 are LGHDT and YNNKEL (reference sequence). In DNA form, the CDR3 reads TGTGCCAGCAGCTCCCGGGACAGGGGACCTGGAAACACCATATATTTT. Its protein is CASSSRDRGPGNTIYF.

The chain joins TRBV3-1 (or the pseudogene TRBV3-2) to TRBJ1-1; weak D call: TRBD1 (6 bases). Germline V CDR1 and CDR2: LGHDT, YNNKEL (reference sequence). The CDR3 loop spans 14 amino acids. V was pared by 4 bases and J by 4 bases, with 13 bases between. CDR3 sequence (DNA): TGTGCCAGCAGCCGGGCCGAGGGGGTCACTGAAGCTTTCTTT. Its protein is CASSRAEGVTEAFF.

The J gene is TRBJ2-7, the V gene TRBV12-5; 8 bases match TRBD1. The CDR3 is made up of 14 amino acids. The ends lost 5 bases at V and 5 bases at J; junction bases unmatched: 8. The germline V gene encodes CDR1 LGHNT and CDR2 FRNRAP. DNA for the CDR3: TGTGCTAGTGGTCCGCGGACAGGGAAACACGAGCAGTACTTC. Its protein product is CASGPRTGKHEQYF.

The chain has TRBV19 and TRBJ1-2; maybe TRBD1 (6 bases). Trimming took off 3 bases at V and 8 bases at J, with 16 bases between the two ends. The CDR3 has 14 residues. CDR1 and CDR2 (germline): LNHDA, SQIVND (reference sequence). This CDR3 is CASSMLGGATGYTF. The CDR3 DNA follows: TGTGCCAGTAGTATGCTGGGGGGGGCGACGGGCTACACCTTC.

V gene TRBV6-2 or TRBV6-3 combines with J gene TRBJ1-5; the match to TRBD1 covers 7 bases. The CDR3 length is 15 residues. The V gene end was trimmed by 0 bases and the J gene end by 6 bases; junction bases not matched to a gene: 5. CDR1 is MNHEY, CDR2 SVGEGT, per germline. The CDR3 DNA follows: TGTGCCAGCAGTTACTCGGGCAGGGGGTTTCAGCCCCAGCATTTT. It translates to CASSYSGRGFQPQHF.

The rearrangement uses TRBV5-5 and TRBJ2-7; tentatively, D is TRBD1 (6 bases). Deletions cut 4 bases from V and 4 bases from J, with 18 bases between. The CDR3 loop spans 15 amino acids. Germline V lookup: CDR1 SGHKS, CDR2 YYEKEE (reference sequence). Written as DNA, the CDR3 is TGTGCCAGCAGCGGAACCGGGACAATCCGGTACGAGCAGTACTTC. Translated, it gives CASSGTGTIRYEQYF.

The chain couples TRBV9 to TRBJ1-6; no reliable D call. V lost 5 bases and J lost 10, with 28 bases in between. The germline V gene encodes CDR1 SGDLS and CDR2 YYNGEE. CDR3 length: 18 residues. CDR3 loop: CASSARGLDVFGSSPLHF. The CDR3 bases are TGTGCCAGCAGTGCACGAGGTTTAGACGTTTTTGGTTCCTCACCCCTCCACTTT.

The V gene is TRBV5-8, the J gene TRBJ1-1; D not certain. CDR3 length equals 12 residues. Germline V gene data show CDR1 as SGHTS and CDR2 as YDEGEE. Trimming shortened V by 6 bases and J by 11 bases, and 17 bases separated the two germline ends. The DNA of the CDR3 is TGTGCCAGCACCAAAACCATAGGAGAGGCTTTCTTT. It yields the protein CASTKTIGEAFF.

V gene TRBV13 combines with J gene TRBJ2-3; possibly TRBD2 for D (5 bases). Between the trimmed V and J ends, which lost 3 bases and 2 bases, there was a span of 12 bases. The V gene's germline CDR1 is PRHDT and CDR2 FYEKMQ (reference sequence). This CDR3 contains 15 residues. The CDR3 DNA reads TGTGCCAGCAGCTTTTGGACTGGAGACACAGATACGCAGTATTTT. This encodes CASSFWTGDTDTQYF.

This clone was counted only a few times. The chain uses TRBV11-2 and TRBJ2-1, with 7 bases aligning to TRBD2. The germline V gene has CDR1 SGHAT and CDR2 FQNNGV. Trimming cost V 5 bases and J 4 bases; bases outside gene matches: 8. The CDR3 spans 15 residues. The CDR3 sequence: CASSPQGEGYNEQFF. CDR3 in DNA: TGTGCCAGCAGCCCGCAAGGGGAGGGATACAATGAGCAGTTCTTC. Looking up the rest from reference TRBV11-2 and TRBJ2-1 gives the full variable domain: EAGVAQSPRYKIIEKRQSVAFWCNPISGHATLYWYQQILGQGPKLLIQFQNNGVVDDSQLPKDRFSAERLKGVDSTLKIQPAKLEDSAVYLCASSPQGEGYNEQFFGPGTRLTVL.

The chain has TRBV10-2 and TRBJ2-7, with D perhaps TRBD2 (5 bases). Deletions cut 4 bases from V and 9 bases from J, with 7 bases between. The CDR3 runs to 10 residues. Germline CDR1 is WSHSY and CDR2 is SAAADI. The CDR3 sequence: CASSGEGQYF. As DNA, the CDR3 is TGCGCCAGCAGTGGAGAGGGGCAGTACTTC.

The V gene is TRBV5-1, the J gene TRBJ1-1, with TRBD1 matching 7 bases. The germline V gene encodes CDR1 SGHRS and CDR2 YFSETQ. The CDR3 loop spans 15 amino acids. V shed 4 bases, J shed 0 bases, and the junction held 6 bases outside the gene matches. CDR3 region: CASSAPDRVNTEAFF. The CDR3 region has the DNA TGCGCCAGCAGCGCCCCCGACAGGGTGAACACTGAAGCTTTCTTT.

The chain links TRBV7-2 to TRBJ2-2, with TRBD1 matching over 11 bases. This CDR3 contains 15 residues. The V gene end was trimmed by 4 bases and the J gene end by 4 bases; junction bases not matched to a gene: 2. Germline V lookup: CDR1 SGHTA, CDR2 FQGNSA. This chain's CDR3 is CASSWGTGGTGELFF. The CDR3 DNA follows: TGTGCCAGCAGCTGGGGGACAGGGGGCACCGGGGAGCTGTTTTTT.

Only one count was recorded for this clone. DNA for the CDR3: TGTGCCACCAGCAGAGATACTAAGGGATCGGGGATTTATGAAAAACTGTTTTTT. Translation: CATSRDTKGSGIYEKLFF. This sequence joins TRBV15 and TRBJ1-4; D gene ambiguous. The CDR3 loop spans 18 amino acids. V lost 0 bases to trimming and J lost 6 bases, with 20 bases between them. Per the germline V gene, CDR1 is LNHNV and CDR2 is YYDKDF (reference sequence). The whole variable domain, filled in from reference TRBV15 and TRBJ1-4, reads DAMVIQNPRYQVTQFGKPVTLSCSQTLNHNVMYWYQQKSSQAPKLLFHYYDKDFNNEADTPDNFQSRRPNTSFCFLDIRSPGLGDTAMYLCATSRDTKGSGIYEKLFFGSGTQLSVL.

CDR3 loop: CASSRDSSSYNEQFF. The CDR3 nucleotides read TGTGCCAGCAGCCGCGATTCCTCCTCCTACAATGAGCAGTTCTTC. The chain employs TRBV6-4 and TRBJ2-1; D remains ambiguous. Germline lookup yields CDR1 MRHNA and CDR2 SNTAGT. Trimming took 6 bases from V and 0 from J, leaving 12 bases between them. CDR3 length: 15 residues.

The chain combines TRBV7-9 with TRBJ2-5, with TRBD2 matching 9 bases. The CDR3 consists of 13 residues. Trimming took 4 bases from V and 3 from J; bases not matched to a gene: 0. The germline gives CDR1 SEHNR, CDR2 FQNEAQ (reference sequence). As DNA, the CDR3 is TGTGCCAGCAGCTCTAGCGGGGAAGAGACCCAGTACTTC. Translation gives CASSSSGEETQYF.

The gene calls are TRBV9 and TRBJ2-1; possible D gene TRBD2, 5 bases. Trimming removed 4 bases from V and 6 bases from J, with 14 bases in between. Per the germline V gene, CDR1 is SGDLS and CDR2 is YYNGEE. This CDR3 contains 14 residues. CDR3 region: CASSSNPGVNEQFF. CDR3 nucleotide sequence: TGTGCCAGCAGCTCAAACCCCGGGGTCAATGAGCAGTTCTTC.

Here the CDR3 DNA reads TGTGCCATCGGGTCGGCCCTTGGGGAGCAGTTCTTC. This translates into CAIGSALGEQFF. The chain has TRBV2 and TRBJ2-1; no clear D gene. The germline V and J ends were trimmed by 10 bases and 10 bases, with 17 bases remaining between them. The CDR3 totals 12 residues. The germline CDR1 and CDR2 sequences are SNHLY and FYNNEI. Based on the CDR3 plus reference TRBV2 and TRBJ2-1, the full variable domain is EPEVTQTPSHQVTQMGQEVILRCVPISNHLYFYWYRQILGQKVEFLVSFYNNEISEKSEIFDDQFSVERPDGSNFTLKIRSTKLEDSAMYFCAIGSALGEQFFGPGTRLTVL.